A selection of T cell receptor beta chains follows, all from one sample in a study of T-cell memory formation after mild COVID-19. TCRdb passed the 5' RACE reads through MiXCR, listing each CDR3 protein once. Of fewer than 600,000 distinct CDR3 sequences in the sample, less than 25% were seen once. The material sequenced was PBMCs or a T cell subset sorted from them (not recorded which). These receptors came from an adult woman who had mild COVID-19 (a few samples of this study predate the infection). Cell type and time point are not known. Both conserved end residues are trimmed from each CDR3. Fields, in order: CDR3 length, V gene, J gene, CDR3 protein.

CDR3 length: 13
V gene: TRBV29-1
J gene: TRBJ2-3
CDR3 protein: SGKTGWASQDTQY

CDR3 length: 12
V gene: TRBV11-3
J gene: TRBJ2-2
CDR3 protein: ASSPGEAPGELF

CDR3 length: 12
V gene: TRBV2
J gene: TRBJ1-1
CDR3 protein: ASSQQGSNTEAF

CDR3 length: 13
V gene: TRBV5-1
J gene: TRBJ2-5
CDR3 protein: ASTETGTSFETQY

CDR3 length: 11
V gene: TRBV24-1
J gene: TRBJ2-1
CDR3 protein: ATSDSPRVEQF

CDR3 length: 13
V gene: TRBV19
J gene: TRBJ2-7
CDR3 protein: ASSIEAGGSYEQY

CDR3 length: 16
V gene: TRBV6-5
J gene: TRBJ2-2
CDR3 protein: ASSQGFLAGPNTGELF

CDR3 length: 13
V gene: TRBV7-9
J gene: TRBJ2-5
CDR3 protein: AIGALGTREETQY

CDR3 length: 8
V gene: TRBV29-1
J gene: TRBJ2-7
CDR3 protein: SVLEYEQY

CDR3 length: 13
V gene: TRBV6-5
J gene: TRBJ1-2
CDR3 protein: ASSYQGTANYGYT

CDR3 length: 16
V gene: TRBV4-1
J gene: TRBJ2-7
CDR3 protein: ASSQEGGEFPLAYEQY

CDR3 length: 12
V gene: TRBV20-1
J gene: TRBJ2-7
CDR3 protein: SAGGRPGNYEQY

CDR3 length: 17
V gene: TRBV24-1
J gene: TRBJ2-5
CDR3 protein: ATSEGVRTGLRRGETQY

CDR3 length: 13
V gene: TRBV7-3
J gene: TRBJ2-1
CDR3 protein: ASSLTGLPSNEQF

CDR3 length: 11
V gene: TRBV24-1
J gene: TRBJ2-1
CDR3 protein: ATSAMGSNEQF

CDR3 length: 14
V gene: TRBV7-9
J gene: TRBJ2-3
CDR3 protein: ASSLLMRDSTDTQY

CDR3 length: 16
V gene: TRBV9
J gene: TRBJ2-2
CDR3 protein: ASSVDALTRLGTGELF

CDR3 length: 13
V gene: TRBV6-5
J gene: TRBJ1-5
CDR3 protein: ASRETGSSNQPQH

CDR3 length: 9
V gene: TRBV7-9
J gene: TRBJ2-1
CDR3 protein: ALLRGHEQF

CDR3 length: 13
V gene: TRBV6-6
J gene: TRBJ1-2
CDR3 protein: ASSYLAGTNYGYT

CDR3 length: 12
V gene: TRBV6-2/TRBV6-3
J gene: TRBJ2-3
CDR3 protein: ASTLGGGTDTQY

CDR3 length: 13
V gene: TRBV5-1
J gene: TRBJ2-1
CDR3 protein: ASTPGLAYYNEQF

CDR3 length: 14
V gene: TRBV6-4
J gene: TRBJ2-1
CDR3 protein: ASSDSASLGSNEQF

CDR3 length: 11
V gene: TRBV7-3
J gene: TRBJ2-1
CDR3 protein: ASSPLGGNEQF

CDR3 length: 13
V gene: TRBV19
J gene: TRBJ1-2
CDR3 protein: ASSPGGFANYGYT

CDR3 length: 19
V gene: TRBV7-2
J gene: TRBJ2-4
CDR3 protein: ASSPDPGPQIRLGAKNIQY

CDR3 length: 13
V gene: TRBV7-3
J gene: TRBJ2-1
CDR3 protein: ASSLSGQSYNEQF

CDR3 length: 11
V gene: TRBV2
J gene: TRBJ2-1
CDR3 protein: ASRDRGFNEQF

CDR3 length: 13
V gene: TRBV7-3
J gene: TRBJ1-6
CDR3 protein: ASSHTPLVYSPLH

CDR3 length: 14
V gene: TRBV7-9
J gene: TRBJ1-2
CDR3 protein: ASSQAPLGGGPGYT

CDR3 length: 12
V gene: TRBV20-1
J gene: TRBJ1-5
CDR3 protein: SASLDGPQGPQH

CDR3 length: 13
V gene: TRBV20-1
J gene: TRBJ2-1
CDR3 protein: SANTGGSSYNEQF

CDR3 length: 14
V gene: TRBV23-1
J gene: TRBJ2-1
CDR3 protein: ASSQSGQTLYNEQF

CDR3 length: 12
V gene: TRBV3-1
J gene: TRBJ1-5
CDR3 protein: ASSQDLSGQPQH

CDR3 length: 10
V gene: TRBV24-1
J gene: TRBJ2-3
CDR3 protein: ASQGEADTQY

CDR3 length: 11
V gene: TRBV12-3/TRBV12-4
J gene: TRBJ2-1
CDR3 protein: ASTLIAWNEQF

CDR3 length: 14
V gene: TRBV9
J gene: TRBJ2-1
CDR3 protein: ASSVVTTRAYNEQF

CDR3 length: 12
V gene: TRBV9
J gene: TRBJ2-2
CDR3 protein: ASSVKDYTGELF

CDR3 length: 11
V gene: TRBV6-5
J gene: TRBJ1-4
CDR3 protein: ASTHSGNEKLF

CDR3 length: 15
V gene: TRBV6-1
J gene: TRBJ2-5
CDR3 protein: ASSLSGLAGGTETQY

CDR3 length: 14
V gene: TRBV5-1
J gene: TRBJ2-1
CDR3 protein: ASSYSSGGAYNEQF

CDR3 length: 15
V gene: TRBV12-3/TRBV12-4
J gene: TRBJ2-3
CDR3 protein: ASSSFGQMTSPDTQY

CDR3 length: 11
V gene: TRBV30
J gene: TRBJ1-2
CDR3 protein: AWGDGRSYGYT

CDR3 length: 12
V gene: TRBV6-5
J gene: TRBJ1-2
CDR3 protein: ASSSLPTNYGYT

CDR3 length: 13
V gene: TRBV4-1
J gene: TRBJ1-5
CDR3 protein: ASSQDRGPHQPQH

CDR3 length: 11
V gene: TRBV19
J gene: TRBJ1-2
CDR3 protein: ASSIIQTEGYT

CDR3 length: 15
V gene: TRBV18
J gene: TRBJ2-2
CDR3 protein: ASSPNRGARNTGELF

CDR3 length: 11
V gene: TRBV7-9
J gene: TRBJ1-2
CDR3 protein: ASTGTGDYGYT

CDR3 length: 15
V gene: TRBV5-1
J gene: TRBJ2-1
CDR3 protein: ASSLAQLAGSYNEQF

CDR3 length: 11
V gene: TRBV5-1
J gene: TRBJ2-7
CDR3 protein: ASRRDWNYEQY

CDR3 length: 11
V gene: TRBV10-3
J gene: TRBJ2-3
CDR3 protein: AISDQGADTQY

CDR3 length: 11
V gene: TRBV7-2
J gene: TRBJ1-1
CDR3 protein: ASSFGQWTEAF

CDR3 length: 12
V gene: TRBV24-1
J gene: TRBJ1-1
CDR3 protein: ATRPQGATTEAF

CDR3 length: 13
V gene: TRBV12-3/TRBV12-4
J gene: TRBJ2-7
CDR3 protein: ASSLRGPASYEQY

CDR3 length: 12
V gene: TRBV13
J gene: TRBJ2-1
CDR3 protein: ASSFALAGVEQF

CDR3 length: 14
V gene: TRBV3-1
J gene: TRBJ2-2
CDR3 protein: ASSRLSQWNTGELF

CDR3 length: 10
V gene: TRBV5-1
J gene: TRBJ1-1
CDR3 protein: ASSGQGAEAF

CDR3 length: 13
V gene: TRBV7-2
J gene: TRBJ2-1
CDR3 protein: ASSSTSGRIYEQF